These 5 T cell receptor beta chains share one sample of origin, sequenced in a study of low-dose radiotherapy and immunotherapy resistance in tumors. As to time point: after trial treatment. Treatment: LDRT plus nivolumab, ipilimumab, low-dose cyclophosphamide and aspirin (RACIN trial). Covering alpha and beta chains, TRAV- and TRBV-specific primers were used for the first-strand cDNA. Over approximately 20 PCR cycles, TCRs were amplified from a constant-region primer and V-primer adapter. TCRdb re-called the reads through MiXCR, storing one row per CDR3 protein. Among more than 70,000 distinct CDR3 sequences, 20% to 25% were seen once, and the ten largest hold 9.5% to 15%. The material sequenced was PBMCs, taken after low-dose radiotherapy plus immunotherapy. These receptor sequences come from a female donor with ovarian cancer.

This clonotype was seen repeatedly, ten times or more. The chain couples TRBV28 to TRBJ1-2, with D tentatively TRBD1 (6 bases). V lost 6 bases and J 5 bases, leaving 25 bases between the germline ends. Germline lookup yields CDR1 MDHEN and CDR2 SYDVKM. This CDR3 has 17 amino acids. The CDR3 nucleotides read TGTGCCAGCAGCCCTAGACCGACAGGAACCCCTCGGTATGGCTACACCTTC. Translation gives CASSPRPTGTPRYGYTF.

V gene TRBV6-6 combines with J gene TRBJ1-1; TRBD1 matches 12 bases. The CDR3 sequence is 18 residues long. Trimming at V came to 2 bases and at J to 6 bases, leaving 13 bases not matched to a gene. In germline, CDR1 is MNHNY, CDR2 SVGAGI (reference sequence). The CDR3 region has the DNA TGTGCCAGCAGTTACAGTAGGGACAGGGGGCAGGCCCTCCCTGAAGCTTTCTTT. It specifies CASSYSRDRGQALPEAFF.

In this sample, this clonotype turned up many times. This chain connects TRBV19 to TRBJ2-1; no reliable D call. Trimming left V 7 bases short and J 7 bases short, with 8 bases between. CDR1 is LNHDA and CDR2 is SQIVND in the germline V gene (reference sequence). CDR3 size: 11 residues. CDR3 protein: CASTSLNEQFF. The DNA for the CDR3 is TGTGCCAGTACGTCCCTGAATGAGCAGTTCTTC.

Note on this clonotype: The likely explanation is a read error, given a far larger clone one base away. This sequence joins TRBV6-6 and TRBJ2-3, with 8 bases aligning to TRBD2. The CDR3 has 18 residues. The V gene's germline CDR1 is MNHNY and CDR2 SVGAGI (reference sequence). V was clipped by 5 bases and J by 5 bases; unmatched bases: 18. The CDR3 DNA is TGTGCCAGCAGTATGACCTATTCGGGAGGGCCTAGGGTAGATACGCAGTATTTT. It encodes CASSMTYSGGPRVDTQYF.

This clonotype was counted at least ten times. This CDR3 reads CASSYPPSGRVTDTQYF. The DNA for the CDR3 is TGCGCCAGCAGCTACCCTCCTAGCGGGAGGGTGACAGATACGCAGTATTTT. The chain recombines TRBV4-3 with TRBJ2-3; 12 bases are a match to TRBD2. Per the germline V gene, CDR1 is LGHNA and CDR2 is YSLEER. The CDR3 runs 17 residues. The V and J ends lost 5 bases and 3 bases, in that order; junction bases with no gene match: 9.